This record concerns one T cell receptor (beta chain) sequence. Its antigen is unidentified. This specimen belongs to a study of cytomegalovirus exposure and HLA in healthy donors. Study results and caveats: Later on, an analysis tied 18,000 or so TCR beta sequences to HLA alleles at 0.05 false discovery rate.

Vbeta (60) and Jbeta (13) primers were used in the PCR. Libraries were prepared by immunoSEQ multiplex PCR; TCRdb keeps only in-frame clonotypes and omits some of them. Among some 110,000 clones listed, under 85% were seen once. Germline CDR1 is MNHEY and CDR2 is SVGAGI. CDR3 length: 16 amino acids. V was clipped by 0 bases and J by 2 bases, with 13 bases between them. This sequence joins TRBV6-5 and TRBJ1-2, with D perhaps TRBD1 (5 bases). Sequenced input: PBMCs. This TCR was sampled from a man younger than 40 in good health and CMV-seropositive. The CDR3, as DNA: TGTGCCAGCAGTTACTCGAGTGCAGGGAGGAACTATGGCTACACCTTC. This translates into CASSYSSAGRNYGYTF.